A selection of T cell receptor beta chains follows, all from one sample in a study of blood T cells in healthy people across ages. A single record per CDR3 protein comes from TCRdb applying MiXCR to the 5' RACE reads. The table has 600,000 to 850,000 distinct CDR3 sequences, 43% seen once. The material sequenced was blood. Every receptor here comes from a woman aged 55-69 years in good health. The CDR3 runs from the conserved cysteine through the conserved F or W. D genes are given only for firm matches. Size tells how often a clone was seen (once, few, many) or the class of an expanded clone, and some rows leave it out.

v_call	d_call	clone_size	j_call	cdr3_aa	cdr3_nt
TRBV5-1	TRBD2	few	TRBJ2-3	CASSSRTSGRTDTQYF	TGCGCCAGCAGTTCCCGGACTAGCGGGAGGACAGATACGCAGTATTTT
TRBV12-3/TRBV12-4	NA	NA	TRBJ1-2	CASSGQRSNYGYTF	TGTGCCAGCAGCGGACAGCGATCTAACTATGGCTACACCTTC
TRBV7-2	TRBD1	few	TRBJ2-3	CASSLRDRGGTDTQYF	TGTGCCAGCAGCTTACGGGACAGGGGGGGCACAGATACGCAGTATTTT
TRBV18	NA	NA	TRBJ2-7	CASSPITGPGGDEQYF	TGTGCCAGCTCTCCGATCACCGGGCCCGGGGGCGACGAGCAGTACTTC
TRBV12-3/TRBV12-4	NA	many	TRBJ2-4	CASSLGQVAKNIQYF	TGTGCCAGCAGTTTAGGACAGGTAGCCAAAAACATTCAGTACTTC
TRBV3-1	TRBD1	few	TRBJ2-7	CASSHPTQGSYEQYF	TGTGCCAGCAGCCATCCGACACAGGGGTCCTACGAGCAGTACTTC
TRBV12-3/TRBV12-4	NA	NA	TRBJ1-2	CASRVSGVGNYGYTF	TGTGCCAGCAGGGTTTCAGGGGTAGGAAACTATGGCTACACCTTC
TRBV20-1	NA	NA	TRBJ2-5	CSAPRRGGVGETQYF	TGCAGTGCTCCCCGCAGGGGAGGAGTAGGAGAGACCCAGTACTTC
TRBV18	NA	NA	TRBJ2-1	CASSPGAGAQFEQFF	TGTGCCAGCTCACCCGGGGCGGGGGCACAATTTGAGCAGTTCTTC
TRBV7-9	NA	many	TRBJ2-7	CASSSDFYEQYF	TGTGCCAGCAGCTCGGACTTCTACGAGCAGTACTTC
TRBV6-1	NA	NA	TRBJ2-3	CASRGSGDTQYF	TGTGCCAGCAGAGGGTCAGGAGATACGCAGTATTTT
TRBV28	NA	few	TRBJ1-1	CASRESSYTEAFF	TGTGCCAGCAGAGAATCGAGCTACACTGAAGCTTTCTTT
TRBV7-2	NA	few	TRBJ2-3	CASRRAGTRFTDTQYF	TGTGCCAGCAGACGTGCCGGGACAAGGTTCACAGATACGCAGTATTTT
TRBV4-2	NA	many	TRBJ2-7	CASSQEEAREAYEQYF	TGTGCCAGCAGCCAAGAGGAGGCTAGGGAGGCCTACGAGCAGTACTTC
TRBV11-1	NA	few	TRBJ1-1	CASSLYTDRPNTEAFF	TGTGCCAGCAGTTTATACACCGACAGACCGAACACTGAAGCTTTCTTT
TRBV7-2	NA	few	TRBJ2-5	CASSLGPVRPEETQYF	TGTGCCAGCAGCTTAGGTCCGGTCCGACCCGAAGAGACCCAGTACTTC
TRBV7-2	NA	NA	TRBJ2-1	CASSLLKGDYNEQFF	TGTGCCAGCAGCTTATTGAAGGGAGACTACAATGAGCAGTTCTTC
TRBV11-2	TRBD2	NA	TRBJ2-7	CASSLAAGLVYYEQYF	TGTGCCAGCAGCTTAGCCGCGGGACTAGTTTACTACGAGCAGTACTTC
TRBV12-3/TRBV12-4	NA	NA	TRBJ1-1	CASSPRGSADWEAFF	TGTGCCAGCAGCCCCAGAGGGTCGGCGGATTGGGAAGCTTTCTTT